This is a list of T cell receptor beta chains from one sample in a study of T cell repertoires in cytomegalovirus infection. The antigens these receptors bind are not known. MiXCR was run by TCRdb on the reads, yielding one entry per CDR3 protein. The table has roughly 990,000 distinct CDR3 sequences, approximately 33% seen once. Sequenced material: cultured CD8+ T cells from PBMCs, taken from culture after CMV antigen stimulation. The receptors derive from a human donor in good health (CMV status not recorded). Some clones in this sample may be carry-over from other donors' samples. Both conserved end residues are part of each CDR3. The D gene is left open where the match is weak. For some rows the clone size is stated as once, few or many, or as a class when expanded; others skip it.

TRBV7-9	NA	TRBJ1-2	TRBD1	TGTGCCAGCAGCCGACAGGGGTGGGAAGGCTACACCTTC	CASSRQGWEGYTF
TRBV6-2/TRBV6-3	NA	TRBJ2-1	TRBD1	TGTGCCAGCACCCAGTCGGGGACAGGGGACTACAATGAGCAGTTCTTC	CASTQSGTGDYNEQFF
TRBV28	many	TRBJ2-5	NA	TGTGCCAGCAGTTTGGACAGGAGGGGACAGACCCAGTACTTC	CASSLDRRGQTQYF
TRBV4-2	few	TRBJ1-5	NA	TGTGCCAGCAGCCAAGAAGGGACGGGTCAGCCCCAGCATTTT	CASSQEGTGQPQHF
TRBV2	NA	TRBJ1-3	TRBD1	TGTGCCAGCAGCTGGGGGGACAGTCAGAACACCATATATTTT	CASSWGDSQNTIYF
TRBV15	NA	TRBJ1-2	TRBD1	TGTGCCACCAGCAGAGAGCTACAGGGGGCCCCGGGAGGCGGCTACACCTTC	CATSRELQGAPGGGYTF
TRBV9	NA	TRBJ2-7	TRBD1	TGTGCCAGCAGCGCCAACCCCGGGACAGGGAATTACGAGCAGTACTTC	CASSANPGTGNYEQYF
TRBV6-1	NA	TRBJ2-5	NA	TGTGCCAGCAGGAAGGGTACAGGGACCCAAGAGACCCAGTACTTC	CASRKGTGTQETQYF
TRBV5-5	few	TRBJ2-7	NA	TGTGCCAGCAGCTCAACAATGTACGAGCAGTACTTC	CASSSTMYEQYF
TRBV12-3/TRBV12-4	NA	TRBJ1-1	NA	TGTGCCAGCAGTTTACGGACAGAAGAGAACACTGAAGCTTTCTTT	CASSLRTEENTEAFF
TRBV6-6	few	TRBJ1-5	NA	TGTGCCAGCAGTTACAACAGGGAGGGCAATCAGCCCCAGCATTTT	CASSYNREGNQPQHF
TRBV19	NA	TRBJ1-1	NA	TGTGCCAGTAGTATTAGTAGCCTCATGAACACTGAAGCTTTCTTT	CASSISSLMNTEAFF
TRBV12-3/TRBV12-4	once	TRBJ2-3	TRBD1	TGTACCAGCAGTTCCTCCGGGACAGGGTTACCTATTGGCACAGATACGCAGTATTTC	CTSSSSGTGLPIGTDTQYF
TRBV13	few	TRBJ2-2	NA	TGTGCCAGCAGCTTTAGACGGGAAAACACCGGGGAGCTGTTTTTT	CASSFRRENTGELFF
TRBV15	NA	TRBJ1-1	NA	TGTGCCACCAGCAGGACAGATAAGAACACTGAAGCTTTCTTT	CATSRTDKNTEAFF
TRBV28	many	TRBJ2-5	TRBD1	TGTGCCACGCTCTCTCAGGGACAGCACCAAGAGACCCAGTACTTC	CATLSQGQHQETQYF
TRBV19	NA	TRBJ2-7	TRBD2	TGTGCCAGTAGTATAGGGCGGGGGTCCTACTACGAGCAGTACTTC	CASSIGRGSYYEQYF
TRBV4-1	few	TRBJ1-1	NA	TGCGCCAGCAGCCAAGTGGGAATGAGGAACACTGAAGCTTTCTTT	CASSQVGMRNTEAFF
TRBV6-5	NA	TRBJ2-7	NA	TGTGCCAGCAGTTACTCGAGGAACACCCTCTCCTACGAGCAGTACTTC	CASSYSRNTLSYEQYF
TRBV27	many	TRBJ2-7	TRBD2	TGTGCCAGCAGTTTATCGACTAGCGGCGACGAGCAGTACTTC	CASSLSTSGDEQYF
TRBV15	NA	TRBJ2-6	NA	TGTGCCACCAGCAGAGATTCTGGGGCCAACGTCCTGACTTTC	CATSRDSGANVLTF
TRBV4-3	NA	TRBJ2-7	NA	TGCGCCAGCAGCCCTGGAGTAGCCGCCTACGAGCAGTACTTC	CASSPGVAAYEQYF
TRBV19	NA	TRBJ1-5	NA	TGTGCCAGTAGTATAGATCCGGGGGGGCCCTGGAGGAATCAGCCCCAGCATTTT	CASSIDPGGPWRNQPQHF
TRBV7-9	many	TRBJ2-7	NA	TGTGCCAGCAGCCTTAACTGGGCAGACTACGAGCAGTACTTC	CASSLNWADYEQYF
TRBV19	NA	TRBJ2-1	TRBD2	TGTGCCAGTACCACGTCTAGCGGGGGTTACAATGAGCAGTTCTTC	CASTTSSGGYNEQFF
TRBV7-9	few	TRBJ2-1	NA	TGTGCCAGCAGCTTAGGGGACCGAGGGACCTACAATGAGCAGTTCTTC	CASSLGDRGTYNEQFF
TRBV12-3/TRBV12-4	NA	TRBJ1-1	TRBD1	TGTGCCAGCACCCTACAGGGGATTACTGAAGCTTTCTTT	CASTLQGITEAFF
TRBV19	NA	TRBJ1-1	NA	TGTGTCAGTAGCCGGACACAGAACACTGAAGCTTTCTTT	CVSSRTQNTEAFF
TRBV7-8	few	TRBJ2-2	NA	TGTGCCAGCAGCTTATGGGAGGAGCTGTTTTTT	CASSLWEELFF
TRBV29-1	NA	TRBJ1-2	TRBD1	TGCAGCGTTGAGACCGGGACAGCCGTCTATGCCTACACCTTC	CSVETGTAVYAYTF
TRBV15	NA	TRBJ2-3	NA	TGTGCCACCAGCAGCAACCAAGTTCCTGATCCCAATACGCAGTATTTT	CATSSNQVPDPNTQYF
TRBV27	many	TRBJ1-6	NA	TGTGCCAGCAGTCAATTGGCTTTCCAGGGAATTCATAATTCACCCCTCCACTTT	CASSQLAFQGIHNSPLHF
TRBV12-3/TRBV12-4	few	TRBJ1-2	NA	TGTGCCAGCAGTTTCACCCAGTACTATGGCTACACCTTC	CASSFTQYYGYTF
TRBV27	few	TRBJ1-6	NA	TGTGCCAGCAGTCAGCGGACAGTCCCGACGGGGTATAATTCACCCCTCCACTTT	CASSQRTVPTGYNSPLHF
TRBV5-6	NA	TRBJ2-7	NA	TGTGCCAGCAGCAGGGGGGATGGACACGAGCAGTACTTC	CASSRGDGHEQYF
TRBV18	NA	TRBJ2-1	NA	TGTGCCAGCTCACCACCAACAGGGCTCAATGAGCAGTTCTTC	CASSPPTGLNEQFF
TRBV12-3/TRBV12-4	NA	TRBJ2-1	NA	TGTGCCAGCAGTTCTTCAGTCGGGGACCGCTCCTACAATGAGCAGTTCTTC	CASSSSVGDRSYNEQFF
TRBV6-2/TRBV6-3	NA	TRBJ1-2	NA	TGTGCCAGCAGTAATCGATCCAGGGCGGATGGCTACACCTTC	CASSNRSRADGYTF
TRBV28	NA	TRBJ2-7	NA	TGTGCCAGCAGTTTATGCACAGCACTCGTGTGCTACGAGCAGTACTTC	CASSLCTALVCYEQYF
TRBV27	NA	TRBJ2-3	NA	TGTGCCAGCAGTACGGACAGACGCCGCACAGATACGCAGTATTTT	CASSTDRRRTDTQYF
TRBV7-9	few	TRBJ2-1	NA	TGTGCCAGCAGCTTAGTGTCCGAGAGCTCCTACAATGAGCAGTTCTTC	CASSLVSESSYNEQFF
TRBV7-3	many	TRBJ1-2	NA	TGTGCCAGCAGCTTACGAAGAGCCTATGGCTACACCTTC	CASSLRRAYGYTF
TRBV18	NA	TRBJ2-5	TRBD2	TGTGCCAGCTCACCACGTTGGACTAGCGGGGCGAATGTCCAAGAGACCCAGTACTTC	CASSPRWTSGANVQETQYF
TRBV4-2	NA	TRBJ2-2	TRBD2	TGTGCCAGCAGCCAAGAGACTAGCGGGGGGGCCGGGCAAACCGGGGAGCTGTTTTTT	CASSQETSGGAGQTGELFF
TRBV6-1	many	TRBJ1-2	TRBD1	TGTGCCAGAAAAGGGACAGAATTTAACTATGGCTACACCTTC	CARKGTEFNYGYTF
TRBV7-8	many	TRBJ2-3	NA	TGTGCCAGCAGGGACGGCTGGGGGGGCACAGATACGCAGTATTTT	CASRDGWGGTDTQYF
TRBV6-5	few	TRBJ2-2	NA	TGTGCCAGCAGTTACCAGACGGGGGGCAAGCTGTTTTTT	CASSYQTGGKLFF
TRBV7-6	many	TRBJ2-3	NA	TGTGCCAGCAGCCTGACTAGAAGGGCAGATACGCAGTATTTT	CASSLTRRADTQYF
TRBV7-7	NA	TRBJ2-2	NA	TGTGCTAGCAGCGCAAGGACCACCGGGGAGCTGTTTTTT	CASSARTTGELFF
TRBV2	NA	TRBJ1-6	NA	TGTGCCAGCAGTGAAGCGTCAAGTCTTAATTCACCCCTCCACTTT	CASSEASSLNSPLHF